The 13 T cell receptor beta chains listed next were all sequenced from one sample in a study of blood T cell repertoires in COVID-19. Profiled with immunoSEQ multiplex PCR; TCRdb holds only in-frame clones, not every one. The sample holds a few hundred thousand clones; around 90% are singletons and the top ten take just under 0.8%. The sample was peripheral blood. The origin of the receptors is a woman aged 30 to 39 with acute or convalescent COVID-19.

This clone occurred once. This chain joins TRBV7-9 and TRBJ2-3, with D possibly TRBD2 on 6 matching bases. Germline values: CDR1 SEHNR, CDR2 FQNEAQ (reference sequence). With 1 base removed from V and 2 bases from J, the gap between germline ends came to 13 bases. This CDR3 has 16 amino acids. CDR3 region: CASSLDRSGPTDTQYF. As DNA, the CDR3 is TGTGCCAGCAGCTTAGACAGAAGCGGGCCCACAGATACGCAGTATTTT.

The V gene is TRBV2, the J gene TRBJ1-1; 7 bases fit TRBD1. The germline gives CDR1 SNHLY, CDR2 FYNNEI. This CDR3 spans 15 amino acids. V trimming: 6 bases; J trimming: 0 bases; junction bases outside the gene matches: 7. CDR3 loop: CASRGSRGVNTEAFF. The DNA of the CDR3 is TGTGCCAGCAGGGGATCCAGGGGGGTGAACACTGAAGCTTTCTTT.

The chain uses TRBV5-1 and TRBJ1-1, with D possibly matching TRBD1 (5 bases). Between the trimmed V and J ends, which lost 0 bases and 0 bases, there was a span of 9 bases. The germline CDR1 and CDR2 sequences are SGHRS and YFSETQ. The CDR3 loop spans 15 amino acids. The CDR3 here is CASSLAGRVNTEAFF. As DNA, the CDR3 is TGCGCCAGCAGCTTGGCCGGCAGGGTGAACACTGAAGCTTTCTTT. Full variable domain (outside the CDR3, taken from reference TRBV5-1 and TRBJ1-1): KAGVTQTPRYLIKTRGQQVTLSCSPISGHRSVSWYQQTPGQGLQFLFEYFSETQRNKGNFPGRFSGRQFSNSRSEMNVSTLELGDSALYLCASSLAGRVNTEAFFGQGTRLTVV.

The gene calls are TRBV6-5 and TRBJ1-1; D is perhaps TRBD1 (6 bases). This CDR3 is built from 13 residues. Trimming pared 2 bases from V and 10 bases from J, leaving 14 bases between. Germline loops: CDR1 MNHEY, CDR2 SVGAGI. The CDR3 here is CASSYVGGGGAFF. For the CDR3, the DNA is TGTGCCAGCAGTTACGTGGGAGGGGGGGGAGCTTTCTTT.

The V and J genes are TRBV30 and TRBJ1-4, with unresolved D. The CDR3 is made up of 15 amino acids. The germline V gene encodes CDR1 GTSNPN and CDR2 SVGIG (reference sequence). V lost 2 bases and J lost 7, with 17 bases in between. CDR3 coding DNA: TGTGCCTGGAGTAACACCGGCGGGGTCGGTGAAAAACTGTTTTTT. Encoded protein: CAWSNTGGVGEKLFF.

The chain recombines TRBV5-1 with TRBJ2-7; D perhaps matches TRBD1 (6 bases). V lost 4 bases, J lost 1 base, and 9 bases lay in between. Germline V gene lookup returns CDR1 SGHRS and CDR2 YFSETQ. The CDR3 runs to 13 residues. DNA for the CDR3: TGCGCCAGCAGCCCGGACAGTTCCTACGAGCAGTACTTC. Amino acid sequence: CASSPDSSYEQYF.

This clone was counted once. The V gene is TRBV5-1, the J gene TRBJ1-4, with 7 bases fitting TRBD1. The junction had 4 bases not matched to a gene; V was cut back by 6 bases and J by 5 bases. The V gene's germline CDR1 is SGHRS and CDR2 YFSETQ. The CDR3 extends over 13 amino acids. The CDR3 DNA follows: TGCGCCAGCACCCGGGACAGCAATGAAAAACTGTTTTTT. Encoded protein: CASTRDSNEKLFF.

In the case of this clone: Other DNA variants within this sample encode the same CDR3. The gene calls are TRBV19 and TRBJ1-5; D is unclear. The CDR3 extends over 14 amino acids. V was shortened by 2 bases and J by 4 bases, with 9 bases between the two germline ends. CDR1 LNHDA and CDR2 SQIVND come from the germline V gene (reference sequence). The chain's CDR3 is CASSIRDRNQPQHF. In DNA form, the CDR3 reads TGTGCCAGTAGTATACGTGATCGGAATCAGCCCCAGCATTTT.

The chain has TRBV4-3 and TRBJ2-7; 8 nucleotides match TRBD2. The germline V gene has CDR1 LGHNA and CDR2 YSLEER. The CDR3 extends over 16 amino acids. Trimming took 1 base from V and 1 from J; bases not matched to a gene: 6. Here the CDR3 reads CASSQAPGGASYEQYF. Here the CDR3 DNA reads TGCGCCAGCAGCCAAGCCCCCGGGGGGGCGTCCTACGAGCAGTACTTC.

The J gene is TRBJ2-2, the V gene TRBV30; TRBD2 matches at 7 bases. The junction had 4 bases not matched to a gene; V was cut back by 2 bases and J by 1 base. Germline V lookup: CDR1 GTSNPN, CDR2 SVGIG (reference sequence). The CDR3 is 15 residues long. CDR3 loop: CAWSIAGVNTGELFF. In DNA, the CDR3 is TGTGCCTGGAGTATTGCGGGAGTGAACACCGGGGAGCTGTTTTTT.

The chain couples TRBV7-2 to TRBJ2-6; 7 nucleotides agree with TRBD2. Germline V gene lookup returns CDR1 SGHTA and CDR2 FQGNSA. Trimming at V came to 5 bases and at J to 4 bases, leaving 8 bases not matched to a gene. The CDR3 covers 16 residues. The CDR3 is CASSVGAGAGANVLTF. The CDR3 DNA reads as TGTGCCAGCAGCGTTGGGGCGGGAGCAGGGGCCAACGTCCTGACTTTC.

A few counts support this clone. The CDR3 DNA is TGTGCCAGCACTAACCTGGGAGGGGGTGAAGCTTTCTTT. This encodes CASTNLGGGEAFF. The J gene is TRBJ1-1, the V gene TRBV5-4, with a weak D call TRBD1 (6 bases). Germline CDR1 and CDR2: SGHNT and YYREEE (reference sequence). The length of the CDR3 is 13 residues. V shed 6 bases and J shed 7 bases, with 16 bases lying between them. Supplemented by reference TRBV5-4 and TRBJ1-1, the full variable domain reads ETGVTQSPTHLIKTRGQQVTLRCSSQSGHNTVSWYQQALGQGPQFIFQYYREEENGRGNFPPRFSGLQFPNYSSELNVNALELDDSALYLCASTNLGGGEAFFGQGTRLTVV.

The chain links TRBV6-5 to TRBJ2-2, with 7 nucleotides matching TRBD1. J was trimmed by 6 bases and V by 6 bases; bases with no gene match: 10. The CDR3 sequence is 15 residues long. Germline lookup yields CDR1 MNHEY and CDR2 SVGAGI. The CDR3 nucleotides read TGTGCCAGCAGCCTACAGGGGACAGCCCCCGGGGAGCTGTTTTTT. Protein sequence: CASSLQGTAPGELFF.